This T cell receptor beta chain comes out of a study of T-cell memory formation after mild COVID-19. Study-wide results and caveats: Memory cells collected pre-infection included some clones that later responded, suggesting cross-reactive memory joined. Second-wave clones peaking on day 37 lacked confirmed SARS-CoV-2 specificity. Shrinking CD4+ clones resided mostly in CM and EM, and CD8+ ones in EMRA.

The CDR3 is made up of 12 amino acids. With 5 bases removed from V and 4 bases from J, the gap between germline ends came to 11 bases. The germline gives CDR1 SQVTM, CDR2 ANQGSEA. TCRdb re-analysed the 5' RACE reads in MiXCR, keeping a single row per CDR3 protein. The data contain about 270,000 distinct CDR3 sequences, approximately 16% of them singletons. As for this clonotype: Its target is not known.

Material for sequencing was PBMCs or a T cell subset sorted from them (not recorded which). The receptor's source is a man aged 18 to 35 who had mild COVID-19 (a few samples of this study predate the infection). Cell type and time point are not known. The V gene is TRBV29-1, the J gene TRBJ2-5, with D perhaps matching TRBD2 (6 bases). This CDR3 is CSVSSSGETQYF. The CDR3 coding sequence is TGCAGCGTTTCAAGTAGCGGAGAGACCCAGTACTTC.